The 31 T cell receptor beta chains given below trace back to one sample, sequenced in a study of persistence of HIV-infected CD4 T cells. The libraries were made with immunoSEQ version 4 in survey mode. Assay used: immunoSEQ multiplex PCR; TCRdb lists only in-frame clones, some missing. The sample lists 35,000 to 45,000 clones; about 87% were seen once. Cells were stimulated nonspecifically with anti-CD3/anti-CD28 magnetic beads. Responding CD4+ T cells were sorted by upregulation of both CD40 ligand and CD69. The antigens for these receptors are not known. The sequenced sample was CD4+ T cells sorted from PBMCs after 18-hour stimulation, obtained from a patient who received antiretroviral therapy. These receptors originate from an adult man with HIV who was CMV-seropositive.

This CDR3 reads CASSSSGPESYEQYF. The CDR3 bases are TGTGCCAGCAGCTCCTCCGGTCCGGAGTCCTACGAGCAGTACTTC. The V gene is TRBV27, the J gene TRBJ2-7; D ambiguous. Germline lookup yields CDR1 MNHEY and CDR2 SMNVEV (reference sequence). The CDR3 is 15 residues long. V was clipped by 6 bases and J by 1 base, with 16 bases between them.

This sequence joins TRBV6-6 and TRBJ2-1; 8 bases align to TRBD1. Germline CDR1 and CDR2: MNHNY and SVGAGI (reference sequence). V was pared by 5 bases and J by 4 bases, with 4 bases of the junction left unmatched. The CDR3 spans 14 residues. The CDR3 loop reads CASSPGQVYNEQFF. The CDR3 DNA is TGTGCCAGCAGTCCGGGACAGGTTTACAATGAGCAGTTCTTC.

This chain uses TRBV7-2 with TRBJ1-6; D unclear. This CDR3 has 14 residues. From germline, CDR1 is SGHTA and CDR2 FQGNSA. Trimming pared 1 base from V and 10 bases from J, leaving 11 bases between. The CDR3 DNA reads as TGTGCCAGCAGCTTAGGAACCCAAAACTCACCCCTCCACTTT. Protein: CASSLGTQNSPLHF.

This clone has only one observation. The chain combines TRBV6-5 with TRBJ2-2; possible D gene TRBD2, 6 bases. The CDR3 is made up of 15 amino acids. The ends were cut back, 3 bases at V and 6 bases at J, with 14 bases in the middle. Germline V gene data show CDR1 as MNHEY and CDR2 as SVGAGI. The CDR3 loop is CASSYSGQRPGELFF. In DNA, the CDR3 is TGTGCCAGCAGTTATAGCGGCCAGAGGCCCGGGGAGCTGTTTTTT.

The chain links TRBV6-4 to TRBJ1-1; D gene ambiguous. Per the germline V gene, CDR1 is MRHNA and CDR2 is SNTAGT. The V and J ends lost 0 bases and 1 base respectively, with 9 bases between them. This CDR3 has 15 amino acids. The CDR3 reads CASSDSQRSNTEAFF. The CDR3 coding sequence is TGTGCCAGCAGTGACTCCCAACGTTCGAACACTGAAGCTTTCTTT.

CDR3 residues: CASSPSLGEYGYTF. The CDR3 coding sequence is TGTGCCAGCAGTCCTAGCTTGGGGGAGTATGGCTACACCTTC. V gene TRBV4-2 combines with J gene TRBJ1-2; the D gene is possibly TRBD1 (5 bases). Trimming left V 6 bases short and J 5 bases short, with 16 bases between. The CDR3 has 14 amino acids. Germline V gene data show CDR1 as LGHNA and CDR2 as YNFKEQ.

This clone appeared a few times. The rearrangement links TRBV10-3 to TRBJ1-1, with 10 bases identical to TRBD1. The ends lost 8 bases at V and 7 bases at J; junction bases unmatched: 10. Germline V gene sequence: CDR1 ENHRY, CDR2 SYGVKD. CDR3 length: 14 amino acids. In DNA, the CDR3 is TGTGCCATCTCGGACAGGGGGATCGAAGTTGAAGCTTTCTTT. It yields the protein CAISDRGIEVEAFF.

This clone was detected once. V gene TRBV16 combines with J gene TRBJ1-5; D is undetermined. Germline assignment: CDR1 KGHSY and CDR2 FQNENV. V dropped 4 bases and J dropped 5 bases, with 12 bases sitting between them. This CDR3 spans 14 amino acids. In nucleotides, the CDR3 is TGTGCCAGCAGCCCATTTGGCCCGGATCAGCCCCAGCATTTT. Protein: CASSPFGPDQPQHF.

This chain joins TRBV3-1 (or the pseudogene TRBV3-2) and TRBJ1-5; 9 bases match TRBD1. The CDR3 is made up of 15 amino acids. Germline V gene lookup returns CDR1 LGHDT and CDR2 YNNKEL (reference sequence). V was clipped by 5 bases and J by 1 base; unmatched bases: 3. CDR3: CASSWTGESNQPQHF. CDR3 DNA sequence: TGTGCCAGCAGCTGGACAGGGGAAAGCAATCAGCCCCAGCATTTT.

The chain joins TRBV30 to TRBJ1-1; a weak D match, TRBD1 (6 bases). Looked up from germline, CDR1 is GTSNPN and CDR2 is SVGIG (reference sequence). This CDR3 region has 13 residues. Trimming shortened V by 1 base and J by 1 base, and 7 bases separated the two germline ends. The CDR3 DNA sequence: TGTGCCTGGAGTGGCAGGGGGAACACTGAAGCTTTCTTT. This sequence encodes CAWSGRGNTEAFF.

The CDR3 region has the DNA TGTGCCAGTAGTATAGATCGGTCGGCAGGCCGGGAGACCCAGTACTTC. This gives the protein CASSIDRSAGRETQYF. The chain has TRBV19 and TRBJ2-5, with D unclear. V lost 0 bases and J lost 5, with 16 bases in between. The V gene's germline CDR1 is LNHDA and CDR2 SQIVND (reference sequence). The length of the CDR3 is 16 residues.

The chain carries TRBV25-1 and TRBJ1-4; the D gene is possibly TRBD1 (5 bases). This CDR3 is built from 15 residues. Germline assignment: CDR1 MGHDK and CDR2 SYGVNS. Trimming shortened V by 4 bases and J by 2 bases, and 11 bases separated the two germline ends. The CDR3 DNA reads TGTGCCAGCAGTGGGGCAGGGAGCACTAATGAAAAACTGTTTTTT. Amino acids: CASSGAGSTNEKLFF.

As to this clone: The junction and the germline gene differ at one end; a read error may be behind it. The chain employs TRBV19 and TRBJ2-7, with D perhaps TRBD1 or TRBD2 (5 bases each). Germline values: CDR1 LNHDA, CDR2 SQIVND (reference sequence). CDR3 length equals 15 residues. The CDR3 spells CASSRTGPLSSEQYF. The CDR3 nucleotides read TGTGCCAGTAGTAGGACGGGACCCCTTTCCTCCGAGCAGTACTTC. The whole variable domain, remainder taken from reference TRBV19 and TRBJ2-7, is DGGITQSPKYLFRKEGQNVTLSCEQNLNHDAMYWYRQDPGQGLRLIYYSQIVNDFQKGDIAEGYSVSREKKESFPLTVTSAQKNPTAFYLCASSRTGPLSSEQYFGPGTRLTVT.

The chain recombines TRBV5-4 with TRBJ2-1; 8 bases line up with TRBD2. The CDR3 is 16 residues long. Germline V gene lookup returns CDR1 SGHNT and CDR2 YYREEE (reference sequence). Trimming at V came to 4 bases and at J to 1 base, leaving 7 bases not matched to a gene. DNA for the CDR3: TGTGCCAGCAGCCCTTTGGTAGCGGGGTCCTACAATGAGCAGTTCTTC. Its translation is CASSPLVAGSYNEQFF.

The rearrangement joins TRBV6-2 or TRBV6-3 to TRBJ1-5; the match to TRBD1 covers 7 bases. Trimming at V came to 4 bases and at J to 16 bases, leaving 13 bases not matched to a gene. The germline CDR1 and CDR2 sequences are MNHEY and SVGEGT. This CDR3 is built from 13 residues. The CDR3 reads CASSSTSPGQRHF. CDR3 nucleotide sequence: TGTGCCAGCAGTTCAACCTCCCCGGGACAGCGTCATTTT.

The V call is TRBV4-1, the J call TRBJ1-1; no clear D gene. Trimming left V 0 bases short and J 6 bases short, with 11 bases between. The germline V gene has CDR1 MGHRA and CDR2 YSYEKL. The CDR3 spans 14 residues. Here the CDR3 reads CASSQDRTDAEAFF. CDR3 DNA: TGCGCCAGCAGCCAAGATCGAACTGATGCTGAAGCTTTCTTT.

The chain recombines TRBV4-3 with TRBJ2-3; 7 bases map to TRBD1. There are 14 residues in the CDR3. From germline, CDR1 is LGHNA and CDR2 YSLEER. After removal of 4 bases from V and 2 bases from J, the junction contained 3 bases not matched to a gene. CDR3 in amino acids: CASSLDRVTDTQYF. The CDR3 coding sequence is TGCGCCAGCAGCCTAGACAGGGTCACAGATACGCAGTATTTT.

The V gene is TRBV27, the J gene TRBJ2-5, with a possible D match to TRBD1 (5 bases). Germline V gene lookup returns CDR1 MNHEY and CDR2 SMNVEV (reference sequence). V was trimmed by 4 bases and J by 0 bases, leaving 6 bases between them. This CDR3 has 13 residues. The CDR3, as DNA: TGTGCCAGCAGTTGGACACACCAAGAGACCCAGTACTTC. Encoded protein: CASSWTHQETQYF.

The chain is built from TRBV5-5 and TRBJ2-7, with D hard to call. Per the germline V gene, CDR1 is SGHKS and CDR2 is YYEKEE (reference sequence). The CDR3 runs 12 residues. Trimming left V 1 base short and J 4 bases short, with 6 bases between. CDR3 in DNA: TGTGCCAGCAGCTTGAGGGATTACGAGCAGTACTTC. Amino acids: CASSLRDYEQYF.

The V call is TRBV4-1, the J call TRBJ1-5; 9 bases align to TRBD1. V lost 5 bases and J lost 2; bases outside the gene matches: 4. The CDR3 has 15 amino acids. The germline gives CDR1 MGHRA, CDR2 YSYEKL. CDR3 sequence reads: CASSAQGAGNQPQHF. The CDR3 coding sequence is TGCGCCAGCAGCGCACAGGGGGCTGGCAATCAGCCCCAGCATTTT.

CDR3 protein: CATGTSGGQETQYF. The CDR3 DNA follows: TGTGCCACCGGGACTAGCGGGGGACAAGAGACCCAGTACTTC. The rearrangement uses TRBV10-3 and TRBJ2-5, with TRBD2 matching 14 bases. The CDR3 contains 14 residues. The V segment lost 10 bases and the J segment 2 bases; nucleotides outside the gene matches: 3. Germline CDR1 reads ENHRY; CDR2 reads SYGVKD.

The rearrangement links TRBV5-6 to TRBJ1-2; D ambiguous. V gave up 1 base and J gave up 4 bases, with 14 bases separating them. The CDR3 runs 15 residues. Germline loops: CDR1 SGHDT, CDR2 YYEEEE. The CDR3 region is CASSLRALQPYGYTF. In nucleotides, the CDR3 is TGTGCCAGCAGCTTGCGAGCCTTACAGCCCTATGGCTACACCTTC.

The rearrangement uses TRBV11-2 and TRBJ2-7; 10 bases agree with TRBD1. The J segment lost 3 bases and the V segment lost 0 bases, leaving 14 bases of the junction unmatched. This CDR3 has 19 residues. Per germline, CDR1 SGHAT and CDR2 FQNNGV. The DNA for the CDR3 is TGTGCCAGCAGCTTAGACCGCCCGGGACAGGGGCGTTCCAACTACGAGCAGTACTTC. Translating gives CASSLDRPGQGRSNYEQYF.

The chain has TRBV14 and TRBJ2-1; TRBD1 matches at 9 bases. The CDR3 runs 17 residues. Germline-derived CDR1 and CDR2 are SGHDN and FVKESK. The V segment lost 4 bases and the J segment 2 bases; nucleotides outside the gene matches: 9. The chain's CDR3 is CASSPYWDREPYNEQFF. The CDR3 nucleotides are TGTGCCAGCAGCCCTTATTGGGACAGGGAACCCTACAATGAGCAGTTCTTC.

In this sample, this clone turned up a few times. The gene calls are TRBV18 and TRBJ1-1; TRBD1 agrees at 8 bases. The V segment lost 1 base and the J segment 3 bases; nucleotides outside the gene matches: 1. The CDR3 consists of 14 residues. Germline V gene lookup returns CDR1 KGHSH and CDR2 LQKENI. The CDR3 region has the DNA TGTGCCAGCTCACCACTGGGACAGGACACTGAAGCTTTCTTT. It yields the protein CASSPLGQDTEAFF. The entire variable domain, with the rest obtained from reference TRBV18 and TRBJ1-1, is as follows: NAGVMQNPRHLVRRRGQEARLRCSPMKGHSHVYWYRQLPEEGLKFMVYLQKENIIDESGMPKERFSAEFPKEGPSILRIQQVVRGDSAAYFCASSPLGQDTEAFFGQGTRLTVV.

The chain uses TRBV27 and TRBJ2-2, with 11 bases matching TRBD2. The CDR3 runs to 16 residues. V was pared by 6 bases and J by 5 bases, with 8 bases of the junction left unmatched. Germline CDR1 is MNHEY and CDR2 is SMNVEV (reference sequence). CDR3 protein: CASRLAGGPGTGELFF. DNA of the CDR3: TGTGCCAGCAGATTAGCGGGAGGGCCGGGGACCGGGGAGCTGTTTTTT.

The J gene is TRBJ1-2, the V gene TRBV6-5, with 7 bases fitting TRBD1. The CDR3 is made up of 16 amino acids. J gave up 3 bases and V 1 base, and 8 bases lay outside the gene matches. CDR1 and CDR2 from the germline V gene are MNHEY and SVGAGI. CDR3 nucleotides: TGTGCCAGCAGTTACTACAGGGGCACGGGCGACTATGGCTACACCTTC. Translation: CASSYYRGTGDYGYTF.

The chain joins TRBV10-3 to TRBJ1-6, with D possibly matching TRBD1 (6 bases). Trimming removed 10 bases at V and 5 bases at J, with 12 bases between. CDR1 and CDR2 from the germline V gene are ENHRY and SYGVKD. The CDR3 extends over 13 amino acids. As DNA, the CDR3 is TGTGCCAGCCTTCGGACAGATAATTCACCCCTCCACTTT. Translating gives CASLRTDNSPLHF.

This sequence joins TRBV3-1 (or the pseudogene TRBV3-2) and TRBJ1-4; TRBD1 matches at 8 bases. CDR1 and CDR2 (germline): LGHDT, YNNKEL (reference sequence). J lost 2 bases, V lost 6 bases, and 8 bases had no gene match. This CDR3 spans 16 amino acids. This chain's CDR3 is CASSEDRAGTNEKLFF. CDR3 DNA sequence: TGTGCCAGCAGTGAGGACAGGGCCGGGACTAATGAAAAACTGTTTTTT.

The V call is TRBV7-3, the J call TRBJ1-1; D is unclear. V lost 5 bases and J 0 bases, leaving 10 bases between the germline ends. Looked up from germline, CDR1 is SGHTA and CDR2 is FQGTGA. The CDR3 length is 14 residues. In nucleotides, the CDR3 is TGTGCCAGCAGCCGGTCGGCTATGAACACTGAAGCTTTCTTT. Residues: CASSRSAMNTEAFF.

J is TRBJ1-3 and V is TRBV6-1, with D uncertain. This CDR3 spans 14 amino acids. The ends were cut back, 2 bases at V and 0 bases at J, with 5 bases in the middle. CDR1 MNHNS and CDR2 SASEGT come from the germline V gene. This CDR3 is CASSEQSSGNTIYF. The DNA of the CDR3 is TGTGCCAGCAGTGAACAGAGCTCTGGAAACACCATATATTTT.